The sequence of this T cell receptor (beta chain) was determined in a study of human T cells and chemical hapten exposure. Study in general: On about 2 cm by about 2 cm of upper inner arm skin, sensitization was performed with 2% DPC. Diagnoses of alopecia areata, totalis or universalis occurred in mostly female patients. Study conclusions and caveats: Relative to controls, expanded TCRs formed significantly more large CDR3 similarity clusters. No alteration of TCRs above 1 in 1000 frequency was seen with DPC sensitization.

A single record per CDR3 protein comes from TCRdb applying MiXCR to the RACE reads. The sample lists about 74,000 distinct CDR3 sequences; about 31% were seen once. Regarding this clonotype: What it recognizes is unknown.

The time point denotes: patch test 1, 2 weeks after DPC sensitization. Specified treatment: therapeutic diphenylcyclopropenone sensitization with weekly scalp DPC. V was clipped by 1 base and J by 6 bases, with 13 bases between them. There are 14 residues in the CDR3. Per germline, CDR1 MDHEN and CDR2 SYDVKM. Sequencing used whole blood, obtained in connection with sensitization to the hapten diphenylcyclopropenone (DPC). This receptor was obtained from a man aged 35 to 55 with alopecia areata. Some clones in this sample may be carry-over from other donors' samples. This chain uses TRBV28 with TRBJ2-7, with D tentatively TRBD1 or TRBD2 (5 bases each). This CDR3 reads CASSLFGGSTEQYF. The CDR3 region has the DNA TGTGCCAGCAGTTTATTTGGGGGTTCTACCGAGCAGTACTTC.